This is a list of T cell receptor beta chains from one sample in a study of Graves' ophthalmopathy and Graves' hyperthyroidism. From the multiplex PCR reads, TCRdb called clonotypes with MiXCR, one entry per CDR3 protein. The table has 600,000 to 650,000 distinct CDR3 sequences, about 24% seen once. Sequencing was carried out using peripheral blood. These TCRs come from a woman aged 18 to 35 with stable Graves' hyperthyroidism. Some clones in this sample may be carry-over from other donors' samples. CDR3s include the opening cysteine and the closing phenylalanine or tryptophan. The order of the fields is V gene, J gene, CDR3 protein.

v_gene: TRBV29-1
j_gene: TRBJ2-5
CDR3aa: CSVAGSQETQYF

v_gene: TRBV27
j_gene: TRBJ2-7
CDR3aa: CASRRAGGRNEQYF

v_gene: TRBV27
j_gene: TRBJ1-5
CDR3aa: CASSPGTGNSNQPQHF

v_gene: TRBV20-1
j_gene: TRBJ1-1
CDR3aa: CSARSGQLPLAFF

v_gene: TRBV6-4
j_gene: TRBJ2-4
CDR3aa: CASRAGTGAHVVAKNIQYF

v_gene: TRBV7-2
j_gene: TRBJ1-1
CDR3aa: CASSLAHGRGFGEAFF

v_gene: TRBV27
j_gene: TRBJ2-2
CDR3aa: CASSLRQGARPRNTGELFF

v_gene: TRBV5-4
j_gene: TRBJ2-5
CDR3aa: CASSPSGGEVTETQYF

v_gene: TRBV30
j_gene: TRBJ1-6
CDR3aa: CAWSPGGSSYNSPLHF

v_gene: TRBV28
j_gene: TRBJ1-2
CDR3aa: CASSLSPDLESGYTF

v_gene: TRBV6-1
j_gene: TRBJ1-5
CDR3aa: CASSGQGSFSNQPQHF

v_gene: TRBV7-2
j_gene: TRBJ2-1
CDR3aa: CASSPGPNCYNEQFF

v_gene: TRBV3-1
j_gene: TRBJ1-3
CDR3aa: CASSPPHRRDTIYF

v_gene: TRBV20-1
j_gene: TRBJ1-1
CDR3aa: CSARRPMNTEAFF

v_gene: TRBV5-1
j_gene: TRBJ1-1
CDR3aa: CASSPLGDKLNTEAFF

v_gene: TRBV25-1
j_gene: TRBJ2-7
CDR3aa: CASSPAPTGGTVYEQYF

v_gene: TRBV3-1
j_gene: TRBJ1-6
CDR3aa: CASSLRTGYNSPLHF

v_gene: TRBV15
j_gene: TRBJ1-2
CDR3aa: CATSRQGRPYGYTF

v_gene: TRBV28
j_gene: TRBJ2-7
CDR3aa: CASSLFVRASDYEQYF

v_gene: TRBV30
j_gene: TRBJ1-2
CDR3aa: CAWTRQGNYGYTF

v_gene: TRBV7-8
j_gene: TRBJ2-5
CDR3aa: CASSPVEGIGETQYF

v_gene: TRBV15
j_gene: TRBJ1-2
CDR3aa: CATSRVVSYGYTF

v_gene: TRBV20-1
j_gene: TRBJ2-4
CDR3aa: CSASLPGQGRNIQYF

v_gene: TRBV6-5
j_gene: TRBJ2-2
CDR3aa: CASSYADRGGAGELFF

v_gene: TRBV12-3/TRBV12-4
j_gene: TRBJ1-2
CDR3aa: CASTLARPGGYTF

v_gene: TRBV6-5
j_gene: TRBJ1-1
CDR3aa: CASSYRQGERTEAFF

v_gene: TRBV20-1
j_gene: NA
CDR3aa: CSASSGEPYEQYF

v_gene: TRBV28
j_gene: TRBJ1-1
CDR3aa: CASSLLGTGVTEAFF

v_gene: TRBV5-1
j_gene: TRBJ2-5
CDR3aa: CASSLAGGPSLAETQYF

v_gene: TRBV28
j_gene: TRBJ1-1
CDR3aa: CASSSALDQGGVIEAFF

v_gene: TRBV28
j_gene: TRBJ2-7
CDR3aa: CASKADTYEQYF

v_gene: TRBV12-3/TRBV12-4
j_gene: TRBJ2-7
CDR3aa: CASSFEAPYEQYF

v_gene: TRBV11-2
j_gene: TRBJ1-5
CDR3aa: CASSFTPNQPQHF

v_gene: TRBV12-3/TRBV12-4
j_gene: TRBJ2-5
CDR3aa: CASSPPRGTGPHQETQYF

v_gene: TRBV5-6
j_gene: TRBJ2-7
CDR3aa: CASSLEGRASGSVYEQYF

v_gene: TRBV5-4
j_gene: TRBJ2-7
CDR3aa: CASSSGQAVGWEQYF

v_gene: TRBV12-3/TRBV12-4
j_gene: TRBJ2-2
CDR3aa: CASSGSGELFF

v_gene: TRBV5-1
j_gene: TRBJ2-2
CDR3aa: CASKDTTGRNGELFF

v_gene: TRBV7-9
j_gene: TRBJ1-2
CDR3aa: CGIGRGNYGYTF

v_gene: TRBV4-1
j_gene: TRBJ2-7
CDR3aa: CASSQDRRSSYEQYF

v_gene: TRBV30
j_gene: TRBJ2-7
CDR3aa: CARGEGRGDEQYF

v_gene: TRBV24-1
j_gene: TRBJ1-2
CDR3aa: CATSDPRTNYGYTF

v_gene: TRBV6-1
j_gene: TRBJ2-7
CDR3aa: CAISREQYF

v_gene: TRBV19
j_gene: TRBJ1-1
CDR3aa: CASKGRENTEAFF

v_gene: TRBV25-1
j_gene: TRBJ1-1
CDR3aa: CASSPQGKVRVTEAFF

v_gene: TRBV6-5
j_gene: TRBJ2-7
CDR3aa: CASSRRDGYYEQYF

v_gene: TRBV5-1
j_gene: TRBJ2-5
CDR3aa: CASSVQGTGETQYF

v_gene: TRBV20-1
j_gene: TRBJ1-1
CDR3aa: CSARDPPNTEAFF

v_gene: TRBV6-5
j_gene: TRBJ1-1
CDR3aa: CASSFWEGRTEAFF